The T cell receptor (beta chain) described here comes from a study of shared clonotypes between healthy human individuals. Study background: CD4 naive cells filled three plates per donor, CD4 memory three, CD8 naive two and CD8 memory one.

The CDR3 consists of 14 residues. With 7 bases removed from V and 10 bases from J, the gap between germline ends came to 20 bases. Germline V gene lookup returns CDR1 LNHDA and CDR2 SQIVND (reference sequence). Clones were sequenced by immunoSEQ multiplex PCR, and TCRdb holds only the in-frame ones, with some missing. The table shows about 610,000 clones, with approximately 97% occurring only once. For this clone: Antigen unknown.

Broader study findings: Memory subsets generally showed lower estimated richness than naive subsets. Genetic and exposure-history diversity was limited by the small donor number.

The gene calls are TRBV19 and TRBJ2-1; maybe TRBD2 (6 bases). The sample comprised naive CD4+ T cells sorted from blood. Subset defined: CD45RA+ positively selected. The TCR comes from a woman in her 30s in good health. CDR3 protein: CASTIGTLRGEQFF. The CDR3 nucleotides read TGTGCCAGTACTATTGGGACTCTCCGTGGGGAGCAGTTCTTC.